This entry concerns a single T cell receptor beta chain. Authors' processing steps: Amplifying reference gene primers gave estimates of nucleated cell counts. Measured with immunoSEQ multiplex PCR; TCRdb has only the in-frame clones, and not every one. The V and J calls and clone size were taken over from that table, and D and trimming were inferred from the DNA. The data show around 100,000 clones, approximately 81% seen once. The CDR3 covers 13 residues. The trim removed 4 bases at V and 5 bases at J, leaving 6 bases unmatched. Germline loops: CDR1 SGHKS, CDR2 YYEKEE (reference sequence). This entry is derived from a study of blood T cell repertoires in COVID-19. About the research overall: Samples came from the United States, Italy and Spain, spanning acute and convalescent COVID-19. PBMCs, B-cell-depleted T cells, or T cells provided the cDNA or gDNA that made up the material.

This receptor was identified in a middle-aged man with acute or convalescent COVID-19. The chain is built from TRBV5-5 and TRBJ2-7; 7 positions agree with TRBD1. The sample taken for sequencing was peripheral blood. This chain's CDR3 is CASSTTGANEQYF. As DNA, the CDR3 is TGTGCCAGCAGCACCACAGGGGCCAACGAGCAGTACTTC.